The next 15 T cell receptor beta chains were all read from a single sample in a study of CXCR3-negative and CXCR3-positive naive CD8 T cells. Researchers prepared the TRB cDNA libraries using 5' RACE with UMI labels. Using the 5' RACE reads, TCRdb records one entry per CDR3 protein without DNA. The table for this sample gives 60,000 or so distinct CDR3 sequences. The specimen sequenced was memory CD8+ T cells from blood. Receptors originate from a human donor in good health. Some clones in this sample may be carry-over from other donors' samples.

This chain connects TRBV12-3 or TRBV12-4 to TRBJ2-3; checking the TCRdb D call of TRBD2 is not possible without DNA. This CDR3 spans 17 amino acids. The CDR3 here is CASSKSLGPPSTDTQYF.

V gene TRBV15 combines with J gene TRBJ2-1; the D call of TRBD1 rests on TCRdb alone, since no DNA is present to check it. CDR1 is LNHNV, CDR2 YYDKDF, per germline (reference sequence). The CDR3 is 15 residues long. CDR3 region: CATSKRQGSPNEQFF.

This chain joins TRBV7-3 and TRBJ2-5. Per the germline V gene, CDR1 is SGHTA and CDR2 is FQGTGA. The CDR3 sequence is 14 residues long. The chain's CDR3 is CASSLSERGETQYF.

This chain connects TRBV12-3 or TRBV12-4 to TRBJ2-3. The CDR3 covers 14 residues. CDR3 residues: CASSGNGYTDTQYF.

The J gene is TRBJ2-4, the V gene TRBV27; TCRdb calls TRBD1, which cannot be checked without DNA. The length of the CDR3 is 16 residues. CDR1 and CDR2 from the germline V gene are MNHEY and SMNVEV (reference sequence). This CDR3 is CASSLWRGTAKNIQYF.

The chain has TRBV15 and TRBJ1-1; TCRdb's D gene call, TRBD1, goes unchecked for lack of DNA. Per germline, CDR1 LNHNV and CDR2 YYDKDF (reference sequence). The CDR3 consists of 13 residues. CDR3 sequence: CATSDIRTGPAFF.

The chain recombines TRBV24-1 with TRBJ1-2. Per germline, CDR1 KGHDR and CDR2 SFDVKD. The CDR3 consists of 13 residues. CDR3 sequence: CATSDSPAYGYTF.

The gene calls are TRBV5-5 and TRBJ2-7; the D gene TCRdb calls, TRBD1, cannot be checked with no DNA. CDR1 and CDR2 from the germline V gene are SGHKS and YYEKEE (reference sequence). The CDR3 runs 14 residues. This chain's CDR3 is CASSLGDRYYEQYF.

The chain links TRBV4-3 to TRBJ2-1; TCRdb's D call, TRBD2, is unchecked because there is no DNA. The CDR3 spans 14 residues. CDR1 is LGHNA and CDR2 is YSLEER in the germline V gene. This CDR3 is CASSQDWENNEQFF.

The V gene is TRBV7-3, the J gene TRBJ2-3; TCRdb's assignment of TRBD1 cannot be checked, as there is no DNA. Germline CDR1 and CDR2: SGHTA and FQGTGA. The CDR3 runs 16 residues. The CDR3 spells CASSLTGGGPTNTQYF.

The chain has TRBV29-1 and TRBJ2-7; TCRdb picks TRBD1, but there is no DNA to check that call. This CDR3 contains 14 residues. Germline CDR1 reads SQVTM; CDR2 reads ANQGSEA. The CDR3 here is CSVETQQGFYEQYF.

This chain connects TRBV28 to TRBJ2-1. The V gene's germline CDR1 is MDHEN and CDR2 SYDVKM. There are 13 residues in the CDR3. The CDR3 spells CASSLGLNNEQFF.

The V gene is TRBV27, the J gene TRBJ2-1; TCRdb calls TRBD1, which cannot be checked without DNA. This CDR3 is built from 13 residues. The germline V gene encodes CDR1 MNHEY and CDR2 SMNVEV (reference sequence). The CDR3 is CASSYKGASEQFF.

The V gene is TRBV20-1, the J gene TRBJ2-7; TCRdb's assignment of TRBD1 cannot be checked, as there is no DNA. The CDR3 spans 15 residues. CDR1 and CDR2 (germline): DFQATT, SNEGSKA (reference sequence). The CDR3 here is CSATMGERDVYEQYF.

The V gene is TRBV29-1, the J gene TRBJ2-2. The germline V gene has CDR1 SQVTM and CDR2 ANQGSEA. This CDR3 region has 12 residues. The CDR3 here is CSGIFSSGELFF.